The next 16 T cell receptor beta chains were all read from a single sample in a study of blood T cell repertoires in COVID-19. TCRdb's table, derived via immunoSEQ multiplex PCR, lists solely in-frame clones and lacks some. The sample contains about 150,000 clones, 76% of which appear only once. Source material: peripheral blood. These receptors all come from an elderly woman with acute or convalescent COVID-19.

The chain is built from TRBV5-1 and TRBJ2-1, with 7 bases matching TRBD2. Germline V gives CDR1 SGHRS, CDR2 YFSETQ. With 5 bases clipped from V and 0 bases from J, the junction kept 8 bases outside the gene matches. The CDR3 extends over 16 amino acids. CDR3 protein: CASRIGSGGSYNEQFF. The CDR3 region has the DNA TGCGCCAGCAGAATAGGGTCGGGAGGCTCCTACAATGAGCAGTTCTTC.

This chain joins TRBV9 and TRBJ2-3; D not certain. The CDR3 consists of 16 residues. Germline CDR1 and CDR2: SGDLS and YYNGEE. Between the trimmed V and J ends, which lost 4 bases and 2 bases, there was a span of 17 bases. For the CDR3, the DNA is TGTGCCAGCAGCCCCCATGGAAGCGAATACACAGATACGCAGTATTTT. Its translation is CASSPHGSEYTDTQYF.

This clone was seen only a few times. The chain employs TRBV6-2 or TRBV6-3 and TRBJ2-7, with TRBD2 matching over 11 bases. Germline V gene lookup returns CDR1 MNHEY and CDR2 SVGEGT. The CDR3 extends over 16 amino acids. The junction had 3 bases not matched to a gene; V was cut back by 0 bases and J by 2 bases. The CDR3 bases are TGTGCCAGCAGTTACTCCCGACTAGCGGGGACCTACGAGCAGTACTTC. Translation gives CASSYSRLAGTYEQYF.

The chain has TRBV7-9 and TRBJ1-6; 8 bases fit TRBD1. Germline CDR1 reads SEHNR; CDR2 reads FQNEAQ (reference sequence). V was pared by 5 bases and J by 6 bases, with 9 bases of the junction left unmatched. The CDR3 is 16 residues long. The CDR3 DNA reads TGTGCCAGCAGCCCCGACAGGGGAAGTTTTAATTCACCCCTCCACTTT. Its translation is CASSPDRGSFNSPLHF. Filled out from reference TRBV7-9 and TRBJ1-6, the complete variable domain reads DTGVSQNPRHKITKRGQNVTFRCDPISEHNRLYWYRQTLGQGPEFLTYFQNEAQLEKSRLLSDRFSAERPKGSFSTLEIQRTEQGDSAMYLCASSPDRGSFNSPLHFGNGTRLTVT.

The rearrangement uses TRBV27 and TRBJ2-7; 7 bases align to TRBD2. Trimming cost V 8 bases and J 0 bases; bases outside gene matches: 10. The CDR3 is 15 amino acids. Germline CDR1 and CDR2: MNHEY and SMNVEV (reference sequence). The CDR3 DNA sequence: TGTGCCAGCGGGGGGAGAGGACTAGGCTCCTACGAGCAGTACTTC. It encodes CASGGRGLGSYEQYF.

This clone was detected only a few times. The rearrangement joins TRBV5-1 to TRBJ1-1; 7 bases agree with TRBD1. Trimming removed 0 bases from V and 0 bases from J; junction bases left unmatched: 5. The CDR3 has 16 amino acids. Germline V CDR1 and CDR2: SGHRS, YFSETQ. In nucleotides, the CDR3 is TGCGCCAGCAGCTTGGCCAAGACAGGGATGAACACTGAAGCTTTCTTT. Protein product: CASSLAKTGMNTEAFF. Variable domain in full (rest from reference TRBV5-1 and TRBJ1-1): KAGVTQTPRYLIKTRGQQVTLSCSPISGHRSVSWYQQTPGQGLQFLFEYFSETQRNKGNFPGRFSGRQFSNSRSEMNVSTLELGDSALYLCASSLAKTGMNTEAFFGQGTRLTVV.

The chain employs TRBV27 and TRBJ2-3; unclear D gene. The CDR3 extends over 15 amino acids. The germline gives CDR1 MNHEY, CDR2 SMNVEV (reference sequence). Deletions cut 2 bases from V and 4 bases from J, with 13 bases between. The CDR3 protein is CASSLTFPGSDTQYF. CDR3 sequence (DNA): TGTGCCAGCAGTTTAACCTTTCCGGGTTCAGATACGCAGTATTTT.

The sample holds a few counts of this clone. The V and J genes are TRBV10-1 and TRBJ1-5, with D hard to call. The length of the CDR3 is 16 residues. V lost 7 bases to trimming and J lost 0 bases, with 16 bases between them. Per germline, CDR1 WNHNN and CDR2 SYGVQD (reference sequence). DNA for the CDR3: TGCGCCAGCAAATCCGTCATGGCCTTTAGCAATCAGCCCCAGCATTTT. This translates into CASKSVMAFSNQPQHF.

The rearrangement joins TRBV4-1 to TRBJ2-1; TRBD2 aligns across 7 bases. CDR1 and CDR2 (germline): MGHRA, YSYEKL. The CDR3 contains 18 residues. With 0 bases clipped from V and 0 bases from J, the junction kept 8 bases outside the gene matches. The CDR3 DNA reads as TGCGCCAGCAGCCAAGAGATTAGCGGGTGGAGCTCCTACAATGAGCAGTTCTTC. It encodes CASSQEISGWSSYNEQFF.

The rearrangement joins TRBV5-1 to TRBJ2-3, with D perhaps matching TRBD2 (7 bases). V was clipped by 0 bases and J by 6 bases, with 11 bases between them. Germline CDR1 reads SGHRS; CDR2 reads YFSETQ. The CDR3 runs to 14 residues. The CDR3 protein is CASSLGTAGDTQYF. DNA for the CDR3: TGCGCCAGCAGCTTGGGGACAGCGGGGGATACGCAGTATTTT.

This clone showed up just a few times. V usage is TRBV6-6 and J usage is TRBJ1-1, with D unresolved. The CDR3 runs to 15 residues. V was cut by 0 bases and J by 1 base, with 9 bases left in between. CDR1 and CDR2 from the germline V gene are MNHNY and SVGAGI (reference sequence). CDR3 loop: CASSYSTQTNTEAFF. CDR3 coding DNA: TGTGCCAGCAGTTACTCTACACAAACGAACACTGAAGCTTTCTTT.

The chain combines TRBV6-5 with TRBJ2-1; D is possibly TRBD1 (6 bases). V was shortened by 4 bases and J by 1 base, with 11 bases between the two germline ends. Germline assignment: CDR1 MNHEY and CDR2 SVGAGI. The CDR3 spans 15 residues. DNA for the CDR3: TGTGCCAGCAGTTCACCGGGACATTCCTACAATGAGCAGTTCTTC. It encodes CASSSPGHSYNEQFF.

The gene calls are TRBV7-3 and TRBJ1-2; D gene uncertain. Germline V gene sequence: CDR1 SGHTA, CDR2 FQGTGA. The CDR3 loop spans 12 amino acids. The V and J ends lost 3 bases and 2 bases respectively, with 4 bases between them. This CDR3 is CASSFGNYGYTF. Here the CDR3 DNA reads TGTGCCAGCAGCTTTGGCAACTATGGCTACACCTTC. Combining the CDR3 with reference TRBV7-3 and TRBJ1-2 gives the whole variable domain GAGVSQTPSNKVTEKGKYVELRCDPISGHTALYWYRQSLGQGPEFLIYFQGTGAADDSGLPNDRFFAVRPEGSVSTLKIQRTERGDSAVYLCASSFGNYGYTFGSGTRLTVV.

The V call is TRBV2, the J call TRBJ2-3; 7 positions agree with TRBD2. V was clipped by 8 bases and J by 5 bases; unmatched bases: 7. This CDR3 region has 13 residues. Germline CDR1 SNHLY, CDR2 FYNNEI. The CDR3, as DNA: TGTGCCAGCCCCCCGGCGGGAGTAGATACGCAGTATTTT. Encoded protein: CASPPAGVDTQYF.

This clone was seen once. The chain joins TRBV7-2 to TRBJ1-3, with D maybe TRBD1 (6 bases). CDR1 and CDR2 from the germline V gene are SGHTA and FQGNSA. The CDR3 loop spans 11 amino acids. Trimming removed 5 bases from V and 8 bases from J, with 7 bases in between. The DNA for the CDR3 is TGTGCCAGCAGCAAGGGGGACACCATATATTTT. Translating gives CASSKGDTIYF.

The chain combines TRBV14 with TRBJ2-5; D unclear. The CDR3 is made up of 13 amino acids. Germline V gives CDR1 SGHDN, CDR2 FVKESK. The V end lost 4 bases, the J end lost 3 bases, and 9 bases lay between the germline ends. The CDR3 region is CASSRAIKETQYF. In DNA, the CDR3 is TGTGCCAGCAGCCGTGCTATCAAAGAGACCCAGTACTTC.